The 8 T cell receptor beta chains below come from one sample, sequenced in a study of metastatic and nonmetastatic thyroid tumors. With MiXCR, TCRdb reprocessed the PCR reads. Of about 93,000 clones in the sample, about 12% are singletons; the top ten hold about 11%. There were no patients who had received any treatment before thyroid surgery. Material: blood. These receptors all stem from a female donor with papillary thyroid cancer or a benign thyroid nodule (not recorded which). Some clones in this sample may be carry-over from other donors' samples.

V gene TRBV19 combines with J gene TRBJ1-1; 7 positions match TRBD1. The V segment lost 2 bases and the J segment 1 base; nucleotides outside the gene matches: 1. The CDR3 spans 14 residues. Germline V gives CDR1 LNHDA, CDR2 SQIVND (reference sequence). The CDR3 DNA reads as TGTGCCAGTAGTATACAGGGGGGGAACACTGAAGCTTTCTTT. This translates into CASSIQGGNTEAFF.

This clone came up many times. The rearrangement links TRBV28 to TRBJ2-2; D uncertain. Between the trimmed V and J ends, which lost 5 bases and 3 bases, there was a span of 4 bases. The length of the CDR3 is 12 residues. Germline CDR1 is MDHEN and CDR2 is SYDVKM. CDR3 protein: CASSIYTGELFF. The CDR3 DNA reads TGTGCCAGCAGTATCTACACCGGGGAGCTGTTTTTT.

Concerning this clone: A read error may explain this, as a much larger clone is one base away. In the same sample, other DNA sequences code for this CDR3. The CDR3 DNA sequence: TGCAGCGCTAGTAACAGGGAGGGCGAAAAACTGTTTTTT. Translation: CSASNREGEKLFF. This chain links TRBV20-1 with TRBJ1-4; tentatively, D is TRBD1 (6 bases). Germline lookup yields CDR1 DFQATT and CDR2 SNEGSKA (reference sequence). This CDR3 has 13 residues.

This clone was observed at least ten times. The genes are TRBV11-3 and TRBJ2-3; 9 bases agree with TRBD2. With 1 base clipped from V and 0 bases from J, the junction kept 11 bases outside the gene matches. The CDR3 loop spans 19 amino acids. The V gene's germline CDR1 is SGHNT and CDR2 YENEEA. The CDR3: CASSLVWLAGLSSTDTQYF. The CDR3 DNA follows: TGTGCCAGCAGCTTAGTTTGGCTAGCGGGATTATCTAGCACAGATACGCAGTATTTT.

This clone was seen many times. The V gene is TRBV7-9, the J gene TRBJ2-3; D may be TRBD2 (5 bases). The CDR3 is 14 amino acids. The V gene lost 1 base and the J gene lost 4 bases, with 9 bases spanning the gap. The germline gives CDR1 SEHNR, CDR2 FQNEAQ (reference sequence). The CDR3 DNA reads as TGTGCCAGCAGCTTAGTGCTGGGAGCAGATACGCAGTATTTT. Amino acids: CASSLVLGADTQYF.

This clone was seen ten or more times. The chain carries TRBV3-1 and TRBJ2-3; 7 positions agree with TRBD2. This CDR3 region has 14 residues. With V trimmed by 8 bases and J by 0 bases, 5 bases remained unmatched. Germline CDR1 and CDR2: LGHDT and YNNKEL (reference sequence). The CDR3 DNA reads TGTGCCAGCTGGGGAGGGGACAGCACAGATACGCAGTATTTT. This encodes CASWGGDSTDTQYF.

This clone was recorded at least ten times. The V and J genes are TRBV7-9 and TRBJ2-1; 10 nucleotides agree with TRBD2. The CDR3 contains 13 residues. Germline CDR1 reads SEHNR; CDR2 reads FQNEAQ (reference sequence). The J segment lost 10 bases and the V segment lost 0 bases, leaving 0 bases of the junction unmatched. The CDR3 region is CASSLAAGGEQFF. Written as DNA, the CDR3 is TGTGCCAGCAGCTTAGCAGCGGGAGGGGAGCAGTTCTTC.

This clone has a handful of counts. With a much larger clone just one base away, this may be a read error. The V call is TRBV19, the J call TRBJ2-2, with D unresolved. In germline, CDR1 is LNHDA, CDR2 SQIVND (reference sequence). This CDR3 region has 14 residues. Between the trimmed V and J ends, which lost 1 base and 7 bases, there was a span of 10 bases. The CDR3, as DNA: TGTGCCAGTAGTATAGTTCTGGGTTTCGGGGAGCTGTTTTTT. This sequence encodes CASSIVLGFGELFF.